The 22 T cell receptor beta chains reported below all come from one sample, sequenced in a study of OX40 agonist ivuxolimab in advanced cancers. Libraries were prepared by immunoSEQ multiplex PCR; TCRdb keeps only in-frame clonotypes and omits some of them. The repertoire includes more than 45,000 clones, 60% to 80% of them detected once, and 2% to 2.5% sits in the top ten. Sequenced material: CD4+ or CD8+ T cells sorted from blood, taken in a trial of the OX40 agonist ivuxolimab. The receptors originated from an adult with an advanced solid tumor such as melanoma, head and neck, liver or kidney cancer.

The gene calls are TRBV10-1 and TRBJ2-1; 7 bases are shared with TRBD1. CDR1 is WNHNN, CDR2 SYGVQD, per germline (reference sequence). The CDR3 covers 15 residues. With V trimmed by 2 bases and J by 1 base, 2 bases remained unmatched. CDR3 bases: TGCGCCAGCAGTGAGGCCAGGGGGTCCTACAATGAGCAGTTCTTC. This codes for CASSEARGSYNEQFF.

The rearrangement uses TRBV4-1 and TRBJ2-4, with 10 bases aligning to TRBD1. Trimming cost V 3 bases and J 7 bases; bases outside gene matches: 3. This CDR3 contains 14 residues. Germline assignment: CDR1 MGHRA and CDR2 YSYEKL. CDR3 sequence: CASSHPGQGNIQYF. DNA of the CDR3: TGCGCCAGCAGCCACCCGGGACAGGGGAACATTCAGTACTTC.

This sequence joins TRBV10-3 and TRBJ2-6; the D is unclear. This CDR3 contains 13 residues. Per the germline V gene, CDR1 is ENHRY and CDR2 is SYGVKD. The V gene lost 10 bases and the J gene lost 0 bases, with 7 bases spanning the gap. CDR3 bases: TGTGCCACTGCCCTCTCTGGGGCCAACGTCCTGACTTTC. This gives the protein CATALSGANVLTF.

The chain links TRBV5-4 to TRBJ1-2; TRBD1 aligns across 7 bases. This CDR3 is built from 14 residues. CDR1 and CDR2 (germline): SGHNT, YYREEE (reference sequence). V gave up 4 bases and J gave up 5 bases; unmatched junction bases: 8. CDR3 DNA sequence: TGTGCCAGCAGCCCCCCGGGACAGCAGTATGGCTACACCTTC. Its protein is CASSPPGQQYGYTF.

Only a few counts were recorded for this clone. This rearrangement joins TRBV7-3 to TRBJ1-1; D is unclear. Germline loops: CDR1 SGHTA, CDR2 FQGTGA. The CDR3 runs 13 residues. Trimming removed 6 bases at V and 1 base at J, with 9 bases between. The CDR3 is CASSVGPNTEAFF. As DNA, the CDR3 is TGTGCCAGCAGTGTCGGACCGAACACTGAAGCTTTCTTT.

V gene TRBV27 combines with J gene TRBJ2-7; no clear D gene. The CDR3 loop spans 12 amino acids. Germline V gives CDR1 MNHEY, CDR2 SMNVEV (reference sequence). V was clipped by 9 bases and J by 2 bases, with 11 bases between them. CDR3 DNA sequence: TGTGCCAGTAGGTCACTCCCCTACGAGCAGTACTTC. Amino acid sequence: CASRSLPYEQYF.

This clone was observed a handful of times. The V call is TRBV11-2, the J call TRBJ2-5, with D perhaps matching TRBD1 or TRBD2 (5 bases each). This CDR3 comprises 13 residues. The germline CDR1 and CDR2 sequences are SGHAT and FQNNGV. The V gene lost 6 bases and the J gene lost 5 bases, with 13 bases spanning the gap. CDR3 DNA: TGTGCCAGCAGACCTACAGGACTTGAGACCCAGTACTTC. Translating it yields CASRPTGLETQYF. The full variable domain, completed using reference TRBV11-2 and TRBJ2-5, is EAGVAQSPRYKIIEKRQSVAFWCNPISGHATLYWYQQILGQGPKLLIQFQNNGVVDDSQLPKDRFSAERLKGVDSTLKIQPAKLEDSAVYLCASRPTGLETQYFGPGTRLLVL.

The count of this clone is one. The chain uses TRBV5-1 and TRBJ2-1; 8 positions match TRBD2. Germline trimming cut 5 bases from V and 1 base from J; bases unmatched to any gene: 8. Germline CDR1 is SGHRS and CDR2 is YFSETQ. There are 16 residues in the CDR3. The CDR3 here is CASSESGSWSYNEQFF. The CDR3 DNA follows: TGCGCCAGCAGTGAAAGCGGGAGTTGGTCCTACAATGAGCAGTTCTTC.

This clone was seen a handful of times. The CDR3 DNA sequence: TGTGCCAGCAGTAGACGTTCGAGCACAGATACGCAGTATTTT. Protein: CASSRRSSTDTQYF. This chain joins TRBV5-4 and TRBJ2-3; no clear D gene. The length of the CDR3 is 14 residues. V lost 5 bases, J lost 0 bases, and 10 bases lay in between. The germline V gene has CDR1 SGHNT and CDR2 YYREEE (reference sequence).

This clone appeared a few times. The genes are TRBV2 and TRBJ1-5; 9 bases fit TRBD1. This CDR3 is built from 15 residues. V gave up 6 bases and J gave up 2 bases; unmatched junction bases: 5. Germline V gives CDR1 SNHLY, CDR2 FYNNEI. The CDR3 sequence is CASSGTGIRNQPQHF. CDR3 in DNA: TGTGCCAGCAGCGGGACAGGGATTCGCAATCAGCCCCAGCATTTT.

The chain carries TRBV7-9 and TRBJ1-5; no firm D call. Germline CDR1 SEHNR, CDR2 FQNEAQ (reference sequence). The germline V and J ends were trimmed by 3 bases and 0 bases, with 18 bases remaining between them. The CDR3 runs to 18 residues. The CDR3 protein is CASSLHMPVLISNQPQHF. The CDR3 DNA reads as TGTGCCAGCAGCTTGCATATGCCAGTGCTGATTAGCAATCAGCCCCAGCATTTT. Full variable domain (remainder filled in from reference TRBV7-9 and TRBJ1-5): DTGVSQNPRHKITKRGQNVTFRCDPISEHNRLYWYRQTLGQGPEFLTYFQNEAQLEKSRLLSDRFSAERPKGSFSTLEIQRTEQGDSAMYLCASSLHMPVLISNQPQHFGDGTRLSIL.

DNA of the CDR3: TGTGCCATCAGTGAGTCGGTGGGACAGGGAGGGAACACTGAAGCTTTCTTT. Its translation is CAISESVGQGGNTEAFF. The V gene is TRBV10-3, the J gene TRBJ1-1; 9 bases agree with TRBD1. Per the germline V gene, CDR1 is ENHRY and CDR2 is SYGVKD. J was trimmed by 1 base and V by 0 bases; bases with no gene match: 6. CDR3 size: 17 residues.

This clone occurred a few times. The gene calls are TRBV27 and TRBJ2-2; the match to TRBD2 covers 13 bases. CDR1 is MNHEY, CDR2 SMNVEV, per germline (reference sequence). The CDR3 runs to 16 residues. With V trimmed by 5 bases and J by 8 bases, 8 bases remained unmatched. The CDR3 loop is CASSPWTSGSPGELFF. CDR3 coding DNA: TGTGCCAGCAGTCCGTGGACTAGCGGGAGTCCAGGGGAGCTGTTTTTT.

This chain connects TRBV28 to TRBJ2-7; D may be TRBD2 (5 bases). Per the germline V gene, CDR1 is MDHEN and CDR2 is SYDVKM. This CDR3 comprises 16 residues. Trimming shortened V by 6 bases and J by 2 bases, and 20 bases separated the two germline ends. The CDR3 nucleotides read TGTGCCAGCAGCCGAGGACTTACTCGCCCCCCCTACGAGCAGTACTTC. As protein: CASSRGLTRPPYEQYF.

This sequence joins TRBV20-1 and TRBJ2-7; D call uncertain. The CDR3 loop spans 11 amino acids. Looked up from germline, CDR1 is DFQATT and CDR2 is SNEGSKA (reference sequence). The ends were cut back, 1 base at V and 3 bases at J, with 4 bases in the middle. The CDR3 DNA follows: TGCAGTGCTAGAGCCGTCTACGAGCAGTACTTC. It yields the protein CSARAVYEQYF.

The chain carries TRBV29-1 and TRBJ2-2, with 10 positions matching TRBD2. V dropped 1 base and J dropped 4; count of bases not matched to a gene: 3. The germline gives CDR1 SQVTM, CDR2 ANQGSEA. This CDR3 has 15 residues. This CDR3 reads CSVEGLAGGTGELFF. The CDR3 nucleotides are TGCAGCGTTGAAGGGTTAGCGGGGGGCACCGGGGAGCTGTTTTTT.

The CDR3 loop is CASGTSGEKLFF. DNA for the CDR3: TGTGCTAGTGGCACCTCGGGGGAAAAACTGTTTTTT. The gene calls are TRBV12-5 and TRBJ1-4, with D uncertain. V was clipped by 6 bases and J by 8 bases, with 10 bases between them. This CDR3 spans 12 amino acids. Germline CDR1 LGHNT, CDR2 FRNRAP.

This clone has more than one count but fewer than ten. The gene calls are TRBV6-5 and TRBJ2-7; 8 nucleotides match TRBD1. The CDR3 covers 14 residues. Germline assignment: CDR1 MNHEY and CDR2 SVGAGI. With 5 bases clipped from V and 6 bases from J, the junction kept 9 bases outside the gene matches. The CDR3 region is CASSPTGARIEQYF. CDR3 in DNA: TGTGCCAGCAGTCCGACAGGGGCTAGAATCGAGCAGTACTTC.

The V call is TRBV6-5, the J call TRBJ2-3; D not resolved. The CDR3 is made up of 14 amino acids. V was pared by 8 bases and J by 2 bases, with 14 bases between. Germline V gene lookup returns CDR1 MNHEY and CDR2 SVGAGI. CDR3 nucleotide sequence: TGTGCCAGCGGTGAAGGGCAGCACACAGATACGCAGTATTTT. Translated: CASGEGQHTDTQYF.

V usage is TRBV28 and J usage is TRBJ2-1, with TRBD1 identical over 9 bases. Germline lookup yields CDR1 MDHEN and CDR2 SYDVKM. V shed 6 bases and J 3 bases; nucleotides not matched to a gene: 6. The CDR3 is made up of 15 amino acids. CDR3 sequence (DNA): TGTGCCAGCAGGAAACAGGGGGCACTCTACAATGAGCAGTTCTTC. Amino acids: CASRKQGALYNEQFF.

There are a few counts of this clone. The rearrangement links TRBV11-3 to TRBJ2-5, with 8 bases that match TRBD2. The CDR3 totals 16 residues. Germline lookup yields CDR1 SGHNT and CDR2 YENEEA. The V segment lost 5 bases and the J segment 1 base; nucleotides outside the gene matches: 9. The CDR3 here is CASSPGLAGIQETQYF. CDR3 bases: TGTGCCAGCAGCCCGGGGCTAGCGGGCATCCAAGAGACCCAGTACTTC.

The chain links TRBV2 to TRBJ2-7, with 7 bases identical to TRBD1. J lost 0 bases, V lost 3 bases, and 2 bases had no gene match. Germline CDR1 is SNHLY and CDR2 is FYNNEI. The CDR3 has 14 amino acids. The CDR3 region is CASSETGPSYEQYF. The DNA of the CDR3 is TGTGCCAGCAGTGAGACAGGGCCCTCCTACGAGCAGTACTTC.